A selection of T cell receptor beta chains follows, all from one sample in a study of blood T cell repertoires in COVID-19. Profiling relied on immunoSEQ multiplex PCR, and the TCRdb table lists in-frame clones only, not all of them. The table lists some 150,000 clones, 85% of them singletons. The sequencing input was peripheral blood. The receptors shown here come from a man aged 40-49 years with acute or convalescent COVID-19. Both conserved end residues are part of each CDR3. Fields, in order: J gene, clone size, V gene, D gene, CDR3 length, CDR3 DNA, CDR3 protein. The D gene is left open where the match is weak. A clone size is listed for some rows: how often the clone was seen (once, few, many), or a class if it is expanded.

j_call: TRBJ1-5; clone_size: -; v_call: TRBV3-1/TRBV3-2; d_call: -; cdr3_length: 14; cdr3_nt: TGTGCCAGCAGCCAGAGCGTGAGCAATCAGCCCCAGCATTTT; cdr3_aa: CASSQSVSNQPQHF
j_call: TRBJ2-5; clone_size: -; v_call: TRBV10-3; d_call: -; cdr3_length: 14; cdr3_nt: TGTGCCATCAAAGACGGGGGAGGCGCGGAGACCCAGTACTTC; cdr3_aa: CAIKDGGGAETQYF
j_call: TRBJ2-2; clone_size: -; v_call: TRBV7-3; d_call: -; cdr3_length: 14; cdr3_nt: TGTGCCAGCAGCGACCTGGGGGGCACCGGGGAGCTGTTTTTT; cdr3_aa: CASSDLGGTGELFF
j_call: TRBJ1-6; clone_size: few; v_call: TRBV10-1; d_call: -; cdr3_length: 13; cdr3_nt: TGCGCCAGCAAGGCAGGGGATAATTCACCCCTCCACTTT; cdr3_aa: CASKAGDNSPLHF
j_call: TRBJ1-3; clone_size: -; v_call: TRBV7-9; d_call: -; cdr3_length: 13; cdr3_nt: TGTGCCAGCAGTGGGGCCTCTGGAAACACCATATATTTT; cdr3_aa: CASSGASGNTIYF
j_call: TRBJ1-5; clone_size: -; v_call: TRBV29-1; d_call: -; cdr3_length: 15; cdr3_nt: TGCAGCGTTTATTGCAGGGCGGTTTGCAATCAGCCCCAGCATTTT; cdr3_aa: CSVYCRAVCNQPQHF
j_call: TRBJ2-3; clone_size: -; v_call: TRBV20-1; d_call: TRBD2; cdr3_length: 16; cdr3_nt: TGCAGTGCTAGTGCGCGAGGGACTAGCGGCACAGATACGCAGTATTTT; cdr3_aa: CSASARGTSGTDTQYF
j_call: TRBJ2-2; clone_size: -; v_call: TRBV12-3/TRBV12-4; d_call: -; cdr3_length: 13; cdr3_nt: TGTGCCAGCAGTTTTCGGGGATCCGGGGAGCTGTTTTTT; cdr3_aa: CASSFRGSGELFF
j_call: TRBJ1-2; clone_size: -; v_call: TRBV30; d_call: -; cdr3_length: 15; cdr3_nt: TGTGCCTGGGACCACACGAGGGGGATTGGGTATGGCTACACCTTC; cdr3_aa: CAWDHTRGIGYGYTF
j_call: TRBJ2-1; clone_size: -; v_call: TRBV9; d_call: TRBD2; cdr3_length: 17; cdr3_nt: TGTGCCAGCAGCGTAGGGAATAGCGGGGGGCCTCGCAATGAGCAGTTCTTC; cdr3_aa: CASSVGNSGGPRNEQFF
j_call: TRBJ2-1; clone_size: -; v_call: TRBV3-1/TRBV3-2; d_call: TRBD1; cdr3_length: 15; cdr3_nt: TGTGCCAGCAGCCCCCGGGACAGGGGCCACAATGAGCAGTTCTTC; cdr3_aa: CASSPRDRGHNEQFF
j_call: TRBJ2-1; clone_size: -; v_call: TRBV3-1/TRBV3-2; d_call: TRBD2; cdr3_length: 18; cdr3_nt: TGTGCCAGCAGCTCGGGACTAGCGGGCACCGTGGGCTACAATGAGCAGTTCTTC; cdr3_aa: CASSSGLAGTVGYNEQFF
j_call: TRBJ2-1; clone_size: -; v_call: TRBV9; d_call: TRBD2; cdr3_length: 15; cdr3_nt: TGTGCCAGCAGCTCCGGGGGGGCGTCCTACAATGAGCAGTTCTTC; cdr3_aa: CASSSGGASYNEQFF
j_call: TRBJ1-2; clone_size: -; v_call: TRBV6-5; d_call: -; cdr3_length: 15; cdr3_nt: TGTGCCAGCAGTTATGGCCGGGATTCTAACTATGGCTACACCTTC; cdr3_aa: CASSYGRDSNYGYTF
j_call: TRBJ1-1; clone_size: -; v_call: TRBV9; d_call: -; cdr3_length: 16; cdr3_nt: TGTGCCAGCAGTGCTGGACTGACAACCGGCGGCACTGAAGCTTTCTTT; cdr3_aa: CASSAGLTTGGTEAFF
j_call: TRBJ2-5; clone_size: -; v_call: TRBV12-3/TRBV12-4; d_call: TRBD1; cdr3_length: 13; cdr3_nt: TGTGCCATAAGGACAGGGAGGATGGAGACCCAGTACTTC; cdr3_aa: CAIRTGRMETQYF
j_call: TRBJ2-2; clone_size: -; v_call: TRBV7-9; d_call: -; cdr3_length: 12; cdr3_nt: TGTGCCAGCAGCTTACTGTACGGGGAGCTGTTTTTT; cdr3_aa: CASSLLYGELFF
j_call: TRBJ2-4; clone_size: once; v_call: TRBV7-2; d_call: -; cdr3_length: 14; cdr3_nt: TGTGCCAGCAGCTTAGCCGGGACACCGCTAGTTCAGTACTTC; cdr3_aa: CASSLAGTPLVQYF
j_call: TRBJ1-5; clone_size: once; v_call: TRBV2; d_call: -; cdr3_length: 13; cdr3_nt: TGTGCCAGCAGTGTACTAGTGAATCAGCCCCAGCATTTT; cdr3_aa: CASSVLVNQPQHF